This T cell receptor (beta chain) is drawn from a study of follicular helper T cells after annual influenza vaccination. Sequenced by immunoSEQ multiplex PCR; TCRdb stores in-frame clones only, minus some. The sample lists some 8,300 clones, 83% occurring once. Time point meaning: 2013-2014 season, 7 days after vaccination. The CDR3 sequence is 17 residues long. V lost 5 bases and J lost 4; bases outside the gene matches: 10. The V gene's germline CDR1 is SGHVS and CDR2 FQNEAQ. The source material was CXCR5+ CD38- circulating T follicular helper cells from blood, sampled 7 days after influenza vaccination. The subset was: circulating Tfh, non-naive CD4+CXCR5+PD-1+ (ICOS+CD38+ or ICOS-CD38-). The sequence was collected from an adult who received the influenza vaccine. This rearrangement joins TRBV7-8 to TRBJ2-3; 12 bases agree with TRBD1. CDR3 region: CASSPGGGQGASDTQYF. In nucleotides, the CDR3 is TGTGCCAGCAGCCCGGGAGGGGGACAGGGGGCCTCAGATACGCAGTATTTT.